Presented here are 4 T cell receptor beta chains from one specimen sequenced in a study of blood T cell repertoires in COVID-19. Sequenced by immunoSEQ multiplex PCR; TCRdb stores in-frame clones only, minus some. The sample yields 90,000 to 120,000 clones, 84% seen once. The sample comprised peripheral blood. Every receptor here comes from a human donor in a cohort sampled during active COVID-19.

This clone was recorded once. V is TRBV9 and J is TRBJ1-6, with D possibly being TRBD1 (5 bases). Trimming left V 0 bases short and J 7 bases short, with 11 bases between. Germline V gives CDR1 SGDLS, CDR2 YYNGEE. The CDR3 totals 15 residues. CDR3 in amino acids: CASSVGGAVNSPLHF. DNA of the CDR3: TGTGCCAGCAGCGTAGGTGGGGCAGTCAATTCACCCCTCCACTTT.

The table lists this clone with a count of one. The chain is built from TRBV10-3 and TRBJ2-6, with D possibly TRBD1 on 6 matching bases. The CDR3 has 16 residues. CDR1 ENHRY and CDR2 SYGVKD come from the germline V gene. The V gene lost 8 bases and the J gene lost 2 bases, with 16 bases spanning the gap. CDR3 DNA: TGTGCCATCGGGTCAAACAGGGAACCTGGGGCCAACGTCCTGACTTTC. It specifies CAIGSNREPGANVLTF.

The chain recombines TRBV4-1 with TRBJ1-6; 9 positions match TRBD1. Germline CDR1 and CDR2: MGHRA and YSYEKL. There are 15 residues in the CDR3. J was trimmed by 13 bases and V by 0 bases; bases with no gene match: 7. In DNA form, the CDR3 reads TGCGCCAGCAGCCAAGAGGGACAGGGAATCGTTCCCCTCCACTTT. It specifies CASSQEGQGIVPLHF.

This clone has only a few counts. V and J are TRBV5-1 and TRBJ1-4; 7 nucleotides line up with TRBD1. Germline assignment: CDR1 SGHRS and CDR2 YFSETQ. The CDR3 length is 15 residues. The ends lost 0 bases at V and 5 bases at J; junction bases unmatched: 4. The chain's CDR3 is CASSLAGQLNEKLFF. For the CDR3, the DNA is TGCGCCAGCAGCTTGGCGGGACAGCTGAATGAAAAACTGTTTTTT.